This TCR beta chain derives from a study of blood T cell repertoires in COVID-19 (dated by TCRdb to about 2020). For the study in its entirety: Collaborator samples came from the United States, Italy and Spain and covered acute and convalescent phases of COVID-19. The material from the prospective study consisted of cDNA or gDNA derived from T cells, B-cell-depleted T cells, or PBMCs. The dataset comprised deeply sampled blood TCRbeta repertoires from subjects exposed to, actively infected with, or recovered from COVID-19. A freely available public database, intended as a resource for researchers studying the immune response to SARS-CoV-2, is where the repertoires were released. The samples were drawn from the first 160 participants of the ongoing ImmuneRACE study and from roughly 1,300 subjects provided by 6 global collaborators. Sample metadata almost always included a de-identified subject ID, COVID-19 status, age in years and sex. Where available, HLA class I and class II types were obtained from metadata supplied by the sample provider rather than from assay-based typing. On the study overall, not on this receptor specifically: The quantity of clinical and demographic metadata differed by source and by participant and was supplied without curation.

The collaborating institutions used their own protocols to collect whole blood in K2EDTA tubes. For TCRbeta analysis, collaborators shipped samples as frozen whole blood, isolated PBMCs, or DNA extracted from either of those sample types. Trimming at the junction amounts to 2 bases on V and 7 bases on J, and the germline ends lie 12 bases apart. There are 14 amino acids in the CDR3, from cysteine to phenylalanine inclusive. The read is trimmed to its CDR3 DNA, 42 bases read in frame from base 1. According to the germline V gene, CDR1 reads MNHEY and CDR2 reads SVGEGT. Worth noting for this clone: Its antigen specificity is not known. The sample holds no much larger clone one base away, and base qualities are not on file.

TCRbeta CDR3 regions were amplified from genomic DNA using the immunoSEQ Assay, a bias-controlled multiplex PCR. From the authors' description of their analysis: The number of nucleated cells in each sample was estimated from the amplification of reference gene primers within the assay. To quantify the absolute abundance of each unique TCRbeta CDR3 rearrangement, sequence reads were collapsed and filtered. For each sample, productive Simpson clonality was calculated as the square root of Simpson's diversity index over productive rearrangements. The table was pulled from immuneACCESS by TCRdb, which kept in-frame rearrangements only. Such tables lose some clones; where checked, under half of the loss comes from unresolved V genes, and the rest has no known cause. V, J and clone size are those of that table, while D and trimming were read from the DNA. Present in this sample are hundreds of thousands of clones, roughly 80% of which were seen just once. The leading ten clones occupy about a sixth of the sample.

The chain couples TRBV6-2 or TRBV6-3 to TRBJ2-1, with the identity of the D gene unclear. The sequence came from a woman older than 75 with active or convalescent COVID-19. The sequenced sample was peripheral blood. The DNA is as follows: TGTGCCAGCAGTTACGATACTATCCGGAATGAGCAGTTCTTC. Translation gives CASSYDTIRNEQFF.